This T cell receptor beta chain was sequenced for a study of cytomegalovirus exposure and HLA in healthy donors. Losses at the gene ends were 6 bases for V and 4 bases for J; bases not matched to a gene: 5. CDR1 is SGHAT and CDR2 is FQNNGV in the germline V gene. This CDR3 has 14 amino acids. When sampled, the donors appeared nominally healthy, though they likely had unrecorded immune exposures. In the PCR, 60 Vbeta and 13 Jbeta primers were used. Original data processing: About 10 million shared chains were among around 80 million unique TCR beta chains counted in a later analysis. Libraries were prepared by immunoSEQ multiplex PCR; TCRdb keeps only in-frame clonotypes and omits some of them. The V and J calls and clone size were taken over from that table, and D and trimming were inferred from the DNA. The sample records 95,000 to 150,000 clones, around three quarters being singletons.

Source material: PBMCs. The gene calls are TRBV11-2 and TRBJ2-1; 8 positions match TRBD2. The clonotype originates from a woman in her thirties or forties in good health and CMV-seronegative. The CDR3 loop is CASSGTSGYNEQFF. The CDR3 DNA is TGTGCCAGCAGTGGAACTAGCGGATACAATGAGCAGTTCTTC.